These 9 T cell receptor beta chains originate from one sample sequenced in a study of T-cell reconstitution after alpha-beta-depleted transplantation in children. The TCRbeta library incorporated unique molecular identifiers. TCRdb re-called the PCR reads with MiXCR, one entry per CDR3 protein. In the table there are around 420,000 distinct CDR3 sequences, roughly 16% of which are singletons. This material consisted of PBMCs, mostly from graft donor cells, taken 360 days after TCRalphabeta/CD19-depleted stem cell transplant. These receptors originate from a boy younger than two who had a stem cell transplant for Wiskott-Aldrich syndrome, so the T cells may come from the graft donor.

The V and J genes are TRBV5-1 and TRBJ2-7; D is unresolved. The CDR3 spans 14 residues. The germline V gene encodes CDR1 SGHRS and CDR2 YFSETQ. Trimming pared 4 bases from V and 2 bases from J, leaving 13 bases between. Here the CDR3 reads CASSLRKGPYEQYF. The CDR3 DNA reads as TGCGCCAGCAGCCTCCGAAAAGGCCCCTACGAGCAGTACTTC.

This chain connects TRBV7-8 to TRBJ2-3, with D hard to call. Trimming took off 5 bases at V and 2 bases at J, with 11 bases between the two ends. This CDR3 is built from 14 residues. CDR1 SGHVS and CDR2 FQNEAQ come from the germline V gene. This CDR3 is CASSARSFTDTQYF. The CDR3 DNA reads TGTGCCAGCAGCGCCCGGTCCTTCACAGATACGCAGTATTTT.

V and J are TRBV7-9 and TRBJ2-1; D unclear. Germline V lookup: CDR1 SEHNR, CDR2 FQNEAQ (reference sequence). Between the trimmed V and J ends, which lost 7 bases and 3 bases, there was a span of 7 bases. This CDR3 spans 12 amino acids. The CDR3 DNA reads TGTGCCAGCATATCGAACTACAATGAGCAGTTCTTC. It specifies CASISNYNEQFF.

The chain couples TRBV20-1 to TRBJ2-6; the D is unclear. The CDR3 totals 13 residues. Trimming removed 6 bases at V and 0 bases at J, with 6 bases between. CDR1 and CDR2 from the germline V gene are DFQATT and SNEGSKA (reference sequence). Here the CDR3 reads CSARISGANVLTF. The DNA of the CDR3 is TGCAGTGCCCGGATCTCTGGGGCCAACGTCCTGACTTTC.

This chain connects TRBV20-1 to TRBJ2-7; 7 positions agree with TRBD2. Looked up from germline, CDR1 is DFQATT and CDR2 is SNEGSKA (reference sequence). The CDR3 runs 14 residues. With V trimmed by 1 base and J by 10 bases, 13 bases remained unmatched. The CDR3, as DNA: TGCAGTGCTAGAGTGGGGGGAGGGCCCTCGAAACAGTACTTC. Amino acids: CSARVGGGPSKQYF.

This clonotype was seen more than once but under ten times. The chain employs TRBV2 and TRBJ2-4; 7 nucleotides agree with TRBD1. CDR1 and CDR2 (germline): SNHLY, FYNNEI. V was pared by 6 bases and J by 9 bases, with 14 bases of the junction left unmatched. This CDR3 is built from 15 residues. The CDR3 loop is CASSARQGAYGIQYF. CDR3 DNA: TGTGCCAGCAGCGCCCGACAGGGCGCTTATGGCATTCAGTACTTC.

The V gene is TRBV12-3 or TRBV12-4, the J gene TRBJ2-5, with 8 positions matching TRBD1. The CDR3 length is 15 residues. J was trimmed by 3 bases and V by 4 bases; bases with no gene match: 7. CDR3 amino acids: CASSSQGAQEETQYF. CDR3 in DNA: TGTGCCAGCAGTTCTCAGGGGGCTCAGGAAGAGACCCAGTACTTC.

DNA for the CDR3: TGCAGCGCTGATGACACCTACGAGCAGTACTTC. Encoded protein: CSADDTYEQYF. This chain uses TRBV29-1 with TRBJ2-7; D is ambiguous. Per the germline V gene, CDR1 is SQVTM and CDR2 is ANQGSEA. The CDR3 spans 11 residues. Trimming stripped 7 bases from V and 2 bases from J, with 9 bases between.

The rearrangement links TRBV2 to TRBJ2-5, with 12 bases that match TRBD2. CDR1 is SNHLY and CDR2 is FYNNEI in the germline V gene. The CDR3 spans 15 residues. The V gene end was trimmed by 6 bases and the J gene end by 2 bases; junction bases not matched to a gene: 4. DNA of the CDR3: TGTGCCAGCAGCAGACTAGCGGGGGAACAAGAGACCCAGTACTTC. This gives the protein CASSRLAGEQETQYF.